These 23 T cell receptor beta chains were all obtained from the same sample, sequenced in a study of blood T cell repertoires in COVID-19 (dated by TCRdb to the early 2020s). Library preparation employed the immunoSEQ multiplex PCR assay. What TCRdb holds here is the immuneACCESS table cut down to in-frame rearrangements. Part of the clones is not present; checked against another copy, under half of the missing clones reflect an unresolved V gene, and the others are unexplained. The sample contains about 110,000 clones, more than 75% of them found a single time. The ten largest clones take up approximately 3.4% of the sample. Sequenced input: peripheral blood. The receptors come from a woman in her forties or fifties with acute or convalescent COVID-19.

V gene TRBV3-1 (or the pseudogene TRBV3-2) combines with J gene TRBJ2-5, with D maybe TRBD1 (6 bases). Germline CDR1 reads LGHDT; CDR2 reads YNNKEL (reference sequence). The CDR3 is 13 amino acids. V shed 3 bases and J shed 2 bases, with 7 bases lying between them. As DNA, the CDR3 is TGTGCCAGCAGCCATGGGACACAAGAGACCCAGTACTTC. Protein product: CASSHGTQETQYF.

This sequence joins TRBV5-8 and TRBJ2-3; 9 bases fit TRBD1. The CDR3 sequence is 16 residues long. The germline V gene has CDR1 SGHTS and CDR2 YDEGEE. Trimming at V came to 0 bases and at J to 2 bases, leaving 4 bases not matched to a gene. The CDR3 protein is CASSLATGGDTDTQYF. CDR3 sequence (DNA): TGTGCCAGCAGCTTGGCGACAGGGGGGGACACAGATACGCAGTATTTT.

This sequence joins TRBV6-5 and TRBJ2-3, with 8 bases that match TRBD2. V dropped 5 bases and J dropped 5; count of bases not matched to a gene: 9. CDR3 size: 15 residues. Germline V lookup: CDR1 MNHEY, CDR2 SVGAGI. The DNA for the CDR3 is TGTGCCAGCAGTCACTACCCGGCGGGGGGAGATACGCAGTATTTT. Protein sequence: CASSHYPAGGDTQYF.

The chain couples TRBV18 to TRBJ2-7; 12 bases are a match to TRBD1. J lost 0 bases, V lost 3 bases, and 6 bases had no gene match. In germline, CDR1 is KGHSH, CDR2 LQKENI. The CDR3 consists of 17 residues. Here the CDR3 reads CASSPFGTGGLSYEQYF. CDR3 DNA sequence: TGTGCCAGCTCACCCTTTGGGACAGGGGGCCTCTCCTACGAGCAGTACTTC.

The chain joins TRBV18 to TRBJ1-4; a weak D match, TRBD1 (5 bases). The CDR3 sequence is 14 residues long. Germline-derived CDR1 and CDR2 are KGHSH and LQKENI. Trimming left V 8 bases short and J 0 bases short, with 10 bases between. The CDR3, as DNA: TGTGCCAGCGGGGGGACTACAACTAATGAAAAACTGTTTTTT. Protein sequence: CASGGTTTNEKLFF.

The chain employs TRBV12-3 or TRBV12-4 and TRBJ2-1; 7 bases align to TRBD1. The junction had 7 bases not matched to a gene; V was cut back by 10 bases and J by 4 bases. CDR3 size: 13 residues. CDR3 DNA: TGTGCCACCTCCCAGGGGGTTTACAATGAGCAGTTCTTC. This gives the protein CATSQGVYNEQFF.

This chain connects TRBV5-1 to TRBJ2-3; 8 nucleotides align to TRBD1. J gave up 4 bases and V 3 bases, and 7 bases lay outside the gene matches. CDR3 length: 15 residues. CDR1 and CDR2 (germline): SGHRS, YFSETQ. The CDR3 bases are TGCGCCAGCAGCTCCTTACAGGGGGAGGCAGATACGCAGTATTTT. This sequence encodes CASSSLQGEADTQYF.

The chain uses TRBV3-1 (or the pseudogene TRBV3-2) and TRBJ2-3, with 8 nucleotides matching TRBD2. V shed 4 bases and J 13 bases; nucleotides not matched to a gene: 7. The CDR3 is made up of 12 amino acids. Germline CDR1 and CDR2: LGHDT and YNNKEL (reference sequence). CDR3 in DNA: TGTGCCAGCAGCCCGCCAGCGGGGGCGAAGTATTTT. Its translation: CASSPPAGAKYF.

The chain recombines TRBV28 with TRBJ2-3, with 8 bases fitting TRBD2. CDR3 length equals 13 residues. The V segment lost 5 bases and the J segment 3 bases; nucleotides outside the gene matches: 1. Germline CDR1 is MDHEN and CDR2 is SYDVKM. The DNA of the CDR3 is TGTGCCAGCAGTGGGACTAGTACAGATACGCAGTATTTT. Protein: CASSGTSTDTQYF.

The genes are TRBV27 and TRBJ1-3; tentatively, D is TRBD1 (5 bases). In germline, CDR1 is MNHEY, CDR2 SMNVEV (reference sequence). Trimming removed 2 bases at V and 0 bases at J, with 11 bases between. There are 16 residues in the CDR3. This chain's CDR3 is CASSLNRPPSGNTIYF. The CDR3 nucleotides read TGTGCCAGCAGTTTAAACAGGCCGCCCTCTGGAAACACCATATATTTT.

The chain carries TRBV9 and TRBJ2-5; D remains ambiguous. Germline lookup yields CDR1 SGDLS and CDR2 YYNGEE. Trimming shortened V by 0 bases and J by 5 bases, and 17 bases separated the two germline ends. The CDR3 has 16 amino acids. CDR3 residues: CASSVGAGQGGETQYF. CDR3 bases: TGTGCCAGCAGCGTAGGGGCTGGGCAAGGTGGGGAGACCCAGTACTTC.

The rearrangement uses TRBV18 and TRBJ2-1; 9 bases fit TRBD1. V was pared by 3 bases and J by 3 bases, with 3 bases of the junction left unmatched. CDR3 length equals 15 residues. CDR1 and CDR2 (germline): KGHSH, LQKENI. The DNA for the CDR3 is TGTGCCAGCTCACCCGGGACAGGGTTCTACAATGAGCAGTTCTTC. Protein product: CASSPGTGFYNEQFF.

This chain uses TRBV7-9 with TRBJ1-5; D uncertain. Looked up from germline, CDR1 is SEHNR and CDR2 is FQNEAQ (reference sequence). The germline V and J ends were trimmed by 1 base and 6 bases, with 16 bases remaining between them. The CDR3 has 16 amino acids. CDR3 DNA: TGTGCCAGCAGCTTAGAGGCCGGCGGCGGATTTCAGCCCCAGCATTTT. Amino acid sequence: CASSLEAGGGFQPQHF.

The chain couples TRBV19 to TRBJ2-1, with 12 positions matching TRBD1. From germline, CDR1 is LNHDA and CDR2 SQIVND (reference sequence). There are 15 residues in the CDR3. V dropped 6 bases and J dropped 7; count of bases not matched to a gene: 7. DNA of the CDR3: TGTGCCAGTAGAGACCGGGACAGGGGGCTAAATGAGCAGTTCTTC. This codes for CASRDRDRGLNEQFF.

The chain links TRBV6-5 to TRBJ2-7; D unresolved. Germline assignment: CDR1 MNHEY and CDR2 SVGAGI. The CDR3 has 14 amino acids. V was shortened by 0 bases and J by 3 bases, with 9 bases between the two germline ends. CDR3 protein: CASSYSSQNYEQYF. DNA of the CDR3: TGTGCCAGCAGTTACTCATCACAGAACTACGAGCAGTACTTC.

This clone was counted a single time. The chain uses TRBV5-6 and TRBJ2-7; 9 bases match TRBD2. CDR1 SGHDT and CDR2 YYEEEE come from the germline V gene. The J segment lost 2 bases and the V segment lost 0 bases, leaving 6 bases of the junction unmatched. CDR3 length equals 16 residues. The CDR3 DNA reads TGTGCCAGCAGCTTGGTGGCTAGCGGGGTTCCCTACGAGCAGTACTTC. It encodes CASSLVASGVPYEQYF.

The chain links TRBV5-1 to TRBJ2-3, with 8 bases lining up with TRBD1. Germline CDR1 and CDR2: SGHRS and YFSETQ. Trimming at V came to 3 bases and at J to 2 bases, leaving 5 bases not matched to a gene. This CDR3 has 15 residues. CDR3 nucleotide sequence: TGCGCCAGCAGCTCGACAGGGGTCGCCACAGATACGCAGTATTTT. It translates to CASSSTGVATDTQYF.

The rearrangement links TRBV10-3 to TRBJ2-1; maybe TRBD2 (6 bases). The CDR3 is 15 residues long. Trimming cost V 3 bases and J 7 bases, with 16 bases left between them. Germline CDR1 reads ENHRY; CDR2 reads SYGVKD. CDR3 in DNA: TGTGCCATCAGTGACGCGGGACTCACGGGGAATGAGCAGTTCTTC. This translates into CAISDAGLTGNEQFF.

The DNA of the CDR3 is TGTGCCAGTAGTCTCCGGGGCTACAATGAGCAGTTCTTC. Translating it yields CASSLRGYNEQFF. This chain links TRBV19 with TRBJ2-1; maybe TRBD2 (5 bases). Germline loops: CDR1 LNHDA, CDR2 SQIVND (reference sequence). The V end lost 5 bases, the J end lost 3 bases, and 8 bases lay between the germline ends. CDR3 length equals 13 residues.

V gene TRBV6-5 combines with J gene TRBJ1-1; the D is unclear. V shed 7 bases and J shed 1 base, with 13 bases lying between them. Per germline, CDR1 MNHEY and CDR2 SVGAGI. CDR3 length: 14 residues. The CDR3 sequence: CASIKHGGNTEAFF. DNA of the CDR3: TGTGCCAGCATCAAACATGGAGGGAACACTGAAGCTTTCTTT.

The chain has TRBV5-1 and TRBJ2-5; a possible D gene is TRBD1 (6 bases). The CDR3 covers 14 residues. Germline loops: CDR1 SGHRS, CDR2 YFSETQ. V was clipped by 3 bases and J by 0 bases, with 9 bases between them. The CDR3 reads CASSSRDNQETQYF. Written as DNA, the CDR3 is TGCGCCAGCAGCTCCCGGGACAACCAAGAGACCCAGTACTTC.

The chain carries TRBV11-2 and TRBJ2-7, with 7 bases that match TRBD1. CDR1 is SGHAT and CDR2 is FQNNGV in the germline V gene. The CDR3 spans 15 residues. V lost 5 bases and J lost 1; bases outside the gene matches: 8. The DNA for the CDR3 is TGTGCCAGCAGCCGGATGGGACAGTCGTCCTACGAGCAGTACTTC. It codes for CASSRMGQSSYEQYF.

V gene TRBV5-1 combines with J gene TRBJ2-3; possible D gene TRBD2, 5 bases. The V end was cut by 4 bases, the J end by 0 bases, with 15 bases between. The CDR3 is 16 amino acids. Germline V CDR1 and CDR2: SGHRS, YFSETQ. For the CDR3, the DNA is TGCGCCAGCAGCCTCCTCCCTGAGCGGAGCACAGATACGCAGTATTTT. It encodes CASSLLPERSTDTQYF.